This is a list of T cell receptor beta chains from one sample in a study of blood T cells in healthy people across ages. One entry per CDR3 protein, called by TCRdb with MiXCR from the 5' RACE reads. The sample lists over 1.5 million distinct CDR3 sequences, approximately 50% seen once, with approximately 2% in the top ten. Sample: blood. All receptors come from a woman aged 40 to 50 in good health. Both conserved end residues are part of each CDR3. A D gene is named only where the DNA matches it firmly. Clone size is not always given. Where it is, it says once, few, many or a class for expanded clones.

V	D	J	size	CDR3	DNA
TRBV5-5	-	TRBJ2-1	many	CASSLSSVLLVYNEQFF	TGTGCCAGCAGCTTGTCGTCCGTGTTGTTGGTTTACAATGAGCAGTTCTTC
TRBV7-2	-	TRBJ1-1	-	CASTKRPNPTEAFF	TGTGCCAGCACCAAAAGACCCAATCCCACTGAAGCTTTCTTT
TRBV7-8	TRBD2	TRBJ2-3	-	CASSLSGAATDTQYF	TGTGCCAGCAGCTTAAGCGGGGCCGCCACAGATACGCAGTATTTT
TRBV6-5	TRBD1	TRBJ2-7	-	CASSSYGLRDRGYEQYF	TGTGCCAGCAGTTCTTATGGGCTCCGGGACAGGGGTTACGAGCAGTACTTC
TRBV6-1	-	TRBJ2-1	-	CASRGDNLFWDEQFF	TGTGCCAGCAGGGGGGACAATCTGTTTTGGGATGAGCAGTTCTTC
TRBV6-6	-	TRBJ1-5	-	CASFSGSQNQPQHF	TGTGCCAGCTTTTCAGGGAGCCAAAATCAGCCCCAGCATTTT
TRBV5-1	-	TRBJ2-7	few	CASSLSGTANYEQYF	TGCGCCAGCAGCTTGTCAGGGACTGCAAACTACGAGCAGTACTTC
TRBV29-1	-	TRBJ2-7	few	CSAGRQSYEQYF	TGCAGCGCTGGAAGGCAGAGCTACGAGCAGTACTTC
TRBV12-3/TRBV12-4	TRBD1	TRBJ1-2	-	CASSRGQGIGGLQRYTF	TGTGCCAGCAGCCGGGGACAGGGGATCGGAGGATTACAGCGCTACACCTTC
TRBV6-2/TRBV6-3	-	TRBJ2-5	few	CASSPLAGGARETQYF	TGTGCCAGCAGTCCTCTAGCTGGGGGGGCCAGAGAGACCCAGTACTTC
TRBV11-2	TRBD1	TRBJ2-6	few	CASSVRDRGAGANVLTF	TGTGCCAGCAGCGTCCGGGACAGGGGAGCTGGGGCCAACGTCCTGACTTTC
TRBV6-5	TRBD1	TRBJ1-2	-	CASSYGTPGTGGTLGGYTF	TGTGCCAGCAGTTACGGGACGCCCGGGACAGGGGGGACCCTTGGCGGCTACACCTTC
TRBV4-3	-	TRBJ1-2	-	CASSQGPPGVGGYTF	TGCGCCAGCAGCCAAGGACCCCCAGGGGTCGGTGGCTACACCTTC
TRBV30	-	TRBJ2-7	few	CAWSRSGAVSYEQYF	TGTGCCTGGAGTCGTTCTGGGGCAGTCTCCTACGAGCAGTACTTC
TRBV6-1	TRBD2	TRBJ2-5	-	CASSGRLAGSSSEQYF	TGTGCCAGCAGTGGAAGACTAGCGGGGTCATCCAGCGAACAGTACTTC